Listed here are 11 T cell receptor beta chains from one sample, sequenced in a study of siplizumab effects on memory and regulatory T cells. Using immunoSEQ multiplex PCR, the repertoire was profiled, and TCRdb retains in-frame clones only, with some absent. The table lists about 50,000 clones, 93% of them singletons. Sequencing input: CD8+ T cells sorted from blood. These receptors were obtained from a human donor in good health.

The chain employs TRBV11-2 and TRBJ2-3, with TRBD2 matching over 7 bases. Unmatched junction bases numbered 2, after V lost 5 bases and J lost 0 bases. The length of the CDR3 is 14 residues. The germline gives CDR1 SGHAT, CDR2 FQNNGV. Written as DNA, the CDR3 is TGTGCCAGCAGCGAACTAGCGAGCACAGATACGCAGTATTTT. It encodes CASSELASTDTQYF.

V and J are TRBV7-9 and TRBJ1-5; TRBD1 agrees at 9 bases. The CDR3 covers 14 residues. Germline CDR1 is SEHNR and CDR2 is FQNEAQ (reference sequence). V gave up 8 bases and J gave up 6 bases; unmatched junction bases: 8. CDR3 loop: CASGPGQGVQPQHF. The CDR3 DNA sequence: TGTGCCAGCGGCCCGGGACAGGGAGTTCAGCCCCAGCATTTT.

This rearrangement joins TRBV15 to TRBJ2-7, with 7 nucleotides matching TRBD1. This CDR3 has 13 amino acids. The J segment lost 6 bases and the V segment lost 1 base, leaving 3 bases of the junction unmatched. Germline lookup yields CDR1 LNHNV and CDR2 YYDKDF (reference sequence). The CDR3 sequence is CATSRANRGEQYF. The CDR3 DNA is TGTGCCACCAGCAGAGCCAACAGGGGCGAGCAGTACTTC.

This clone was observed a single time. The chain carries TRBV5-4 and TRBJ2-1, with D unresolved. This CDR3 has 16 amino acids. V was pared by 0 bases and J by 3 bases, with 13 bases between. Germline V gene data show CDR1 as SGHNT and CDR2 as YYREEE (reference sequence). In nucleotides, the CDR3 is TGTGCCAGCAGCTTGGCAAGGGCTAATGGCTACAATGAGCAGTTCTTC. Protein sequence: CASSLARANGYNEQFF.

The chain links TRBV4-2 to TRBJ1-2; TRBD1 matches at 9 bases. The V gene end was trimmed by 5 bases and the J gene end by 4 bases; junction bases not matched to a gene: 8. CDR1 and CDR2 (germline): LGHNA, YNFKEQ. The CDR3 runs 15 residues. CDR3 sequence (DNA): TGTGCCAGCAGCAGCCAAACAGGGGGCGGCTATGGCTACACCTTC. Translation: CASSSQTGGGYGYTF.

Here the CDR3 reads CASNEGEARLNTEAFF. CDR3 coding DNA: TGTGCCAGTAATGAGGGTGAGGCAAGGCTGAACACTGAAGCTTTCTTT. This chain connects TRBV19 to TRBJ1-1; D is unresolved. Germline assignment: CDR1 LNHDA and CDR2 SQIVND (reference sequence). CDR3 size: 16 residues. With 7 bases removed from V and 0 bases from J, the gap between germline ends came to 18 bases.

This clone was seen only a few times. The rearrangement links TRBV7-9 to TRBJ2-7; perhaps TRBD2 as D (5 bases). CDR3 size: 15 residues. Between the trimmed V and J ends, which lost 5 bases and 0 bases, there was a span of 14 bases. The V gene's germline CDR1 is SEHNR and CDR2 FQNEAQ (reference sequence). The DNA of the CDR3 is TGTGCCAGCAGCCCGAGACTATCCTACTCCTACGAGCAGTACTTC. This sequence encodes CASSPRLSYSYEQYF.

The chain carries TRBV7-3 and TRBJ2-1; a weak D match, TRBD2 (5 bases). This CDR3 comprises 14 residues. The germline V gene encodes CDR1 SGHTA and CDR2 FQGTGA. Deletions cut 1 base from V and 5 bases from J, with 9 bases between. The CDR3 loop reads CASSLKGDNNEQFF. CDR3 nucleotide sequence: TGTGCCAGCAGCTTAAAGGGAGACAACAATGAGCAGTTCTTC. Looking up the rest from reference TRBV7-3 and TRBJ2-1 gives the full variable domain: GAGVSQTPSNKVTEKGKYVELRCDPISGHTALYWYRQSLGQGPEFLIYFQGTGAADDSGLPNDRFFAVRPEGSVSTLKIQRTERGDSAVYLCASSLKGDNNEQFFGPGTRLTVL.

The chain uses TRBV27 and TRBJ1-6; D remains ambiguous. V was shortened by 3 bases and J by 7 bases, with 7 bases between the two germline ends. The CDR3 totals 13 residues. Germline CDR1 is MNHEY and CDR2 is SMNVEV (reference sequence). The CDR3 protein is CASSLMRNSPLHF. The CDR3 bases are TGTGCCAGCAGTTTGATGAGGAATTCACCCCTCCACTTT.

This chain connects TRBV7-6 to TRBJ2-2; D ambiguous. Germline V gene sequence: CDR1 SGHVS, CDR2 FNYEAQ. This CDR3 has 12 amino acids. V was clipped by 5 bases and J by 5 bases, with 6 bases between them. The CDR3 loop is CASSPFTGELFF. CDR3 nucleotide sequence: TGTGCCAGCAGCCCCTTTACCGGGGAGCTGTTTTTT.

The CDR3 bases are TGTGCCAGCAGCGGGGGGGACAGGGGGACAGATACGCAGTATTTT. Amino acid sequence: CASSGGDRGTDTQYF. The chain carries TRBV2 and TRBJ2-3, with 11 bases identical to TRBD1. The CDR3 is 15 residues long. The ends lost 6 bases at V and 3 bases at J; junction bases unmatched: 5. Germline V gives CDR1 SNHLY, CDR2 FYNNEI.